The T cell receptor (beta chain) under discussion was sequenced for a study of shared clonotypes between healthy human individuals. The repertoire was sequenced with immunoSEQ multiplex PCR; TCRdb's copy has only in-frame clones and lacks some. Counted here are around 1.9 million clones, about 92% occurring once; the ten biggest clones make up 1.5% to 2%. Germline CDR1 is SGDLS and CDR2 is YYNGEE. CDR3 size: 14 residues. The germline V and J ends were trimmed by 0 bases and 4 bases, with 10 bases remaining between them. Naive CD8 isolation took CD45RO-negative cells positively selected for CCR7 and excluded terminally differentiated effector memory CD45RA+ cells.

This TCR came from a man aged 18 to 30 in good health. Some clones in this sample may be carry-over from other donors' samples. The sample taken for sequencing was naive CD8+ T cells from PBMCs. The chain uses TRBV9 and TRBJ1-1; D unresolved. Here the CDR3 DNA reads TGTGCCAGCAGCGTAGGGTGGAAGGGCACTGAAGCTTTCTTT. Translating it yields CASSVGWKGTEAFF.